The rows below give T cell receptor beta chains drawn from one sample of a study of regulatory T cells in long-lasting Graves disease. One entry per CDR3 protein, called by TCRdb with MiXCR from the multiplex PCR reads. This table holds approximately 470,000 distinct CDR3 sequences, 15% to 20% found once. These same records also appear under a second study, on T cells in Graves' hyperthyroidism and ophthalmopathy.

The sample consisted of peripheral blood mononuclear cells (PBMCs), taken at new diagnosis, from a patient treated with antithyroid drugs. The receptors originated from a man aged 35-49 years with Graves disease. Both conserved end residues are part of each CDR3. The D gene is left open where the match is weak. The size field is filled for only some rows; it gives once, few, many or a size class.

-,few,TRBJ1-6,TRBV12-3/TRBV12-4,CASTADSSWGTLHF,TGTGCCAGCACCGCGGACAGCTCTTGGGGAACCCTCCACTTT
TRBD1,few,TRBJ1-1,TRBV5-1,CASSAGQPNTEAFF,TGCGCCAGCAGCGCGGGACAGCCGAACACTGAAGCTTTCTTT
-,few,TRBJ1-6,TRBV5-6,CASSPTAGTLHF,TGTGCCAGCAGCCCTACCGCGGGAACCCTCCACTTT
TRBD1,many,TRBJ2-1,TRBV11-2,CASSLQPTGGPYNEQFF,TGTGCCAGCAGCTTACAACCGACAGGGGGCCCCTACAATGAGCAGTTCTTC
TRBD2,many,TRBJ2-7,TRBV6-5,CASSYRRAGGPNEQYF,TGTGCCAGCAGTTACCGAAGGGCGGGAGGGCCTAACGAGCAGTACTTC
-,few,TRBJ2-2,TRBV30,CAWSVEYTLTGAANTGELFF,TGTGCCTGGAGTGTTGAGTACACATTGACAGGAGCTGCGAACACCGGGGAGCTGTTTTTT
-,many,TRBJ2-7,TRBV7-9,CASSGITTGTPRQGGPYEQYF,TGTGCCAGCAGCGGAATCACCACCGGGACTCCACGGCAGGGCGGGCCCTACGAGCAGTACTTC
-,-,TRBJ2-5,TRBV20-1,CSARDARKVVRLVETQYF,TGCAGTGCTAGAGATGCCCGCAAGGTAGTCCGCCTAGTGGAGACCCAGTACTTC
-,many,TRBJ1-1,TRBV2,CASSWGAGEIMNTEAFF,TGTGCCAGCAGTTGGGGGGCAGGTGAGATCATGAACACTGAAGCTTTCTTT
TRBD1,-,TRBJ2-2,TRBV20-1,CSARARQGWGTGELFF,TGCAGTGCTAGAGCAAGACAGGGGTGGGGCACCGGGGAGCTGTTTTTT
TRBD1,-,TRBJ1-1,TRBV9,CASSEGQGVEAFF,TGTGCCAGCAGCGAAGGACAGGGCGTGGAAGCTTTCTTT
-,few,TRBJ2-6,TRBV9,CASSETSGANVLTF,TGTGCCAGCAGCGAAACCTCTGGGGCCAACGTCCTGACTTTC
-,few,TRBJ2-2,TRBV20-1,CSAKQGGTGELFF,TGCAGTGCTAAACAGGGAGGCACCGGGGAGCTGTTTTTT
-,many,TRBJ2-2,TRBV30,CAWSVQQGMRELFF,TGTGCCTGGAGTGTACAACAGGGTATGCGGGAGCTGTTTTTT
TRBD1,-,TRBJ2-1,TRBV6-1,CASSEGKITGGRGNEQFF,TGTGCCAGCAGTGAAGGCAAAATTACAGGGGGAAGAGGCAATGAGCAGTTCTTC
-,few,TRBJ1-5,TRBV29-1,CSVGARNQPQHF,TGCAGCGTTGGGGCCCGCAATCAGCCCCAGCATTTT
TRBD1,few,TRBJ1-6,TRBV15,CATSRGDSYNSPLHF,TGTGCCACCAGCAGAGGGGACAGCTATAATTCACCCCTCCACTTT
TRBD2,-,TRBJ2-1,TRBV12-5,CASGLRLAGVKENGQFF,TGTGCTAGTGGTTTGCGTCTAGCGGGAGTCAAGGAGAATGGGCAGTTCTTC
-,few,TRBJ1-3,TRBV12-3/TRBV12-4,CASSPWANSGNTIYF,TGTGCCAGCAGCCCCTGGGCCAACTCTGGAAACACCATATATTTT
-,many,TRBJ2-3,TRBV2,CASTDRKISSDTQYF,TGTGCCAGCACGGACAGAAAAATTTCATCAGATACGCAGTATTTT
-,-,TRBJ2-5,TRBV29-1,CSSWGETQYF,TGCAGCTCCTGGGGGGAGACCCAGTACTTC
-,-,TRBJ2-5,TRBV11-2,CAGSLHETQYF,TGTGCCGGCAGCCTCCATGAGACCCAGTACTTC
TRBD1,-,TRBJ1-6,TRBV7-9,CASSKGQGANSPLHF,TGTGCCAGCAGCAAAGGACAGGGGGCAAATTCACCCCTCCACTTT
-,many,TRBJ2-1,TRBV11-2,CASSRSGERSGEQFF,TGTGCCAGCAGTCGTAGCGGAGAGAGGTCCGGTGAGCAGTTCTTC
-,few,TRBJ1-2,TRBV12-5,CASGLLQGGGYTF,TGTGCTAGTGGTTTGCTACAGGGAGGAGGCTACACCTTC
TRBD2,many,TRBJ2-7,TRBV5-1,CASSSGLAGGPSSYEQYF,TGCGCCAGCAGCTCCGGACTAGCGGGAGGTCCCAGCTCCTACGAGCAGTACTTC
-,many,TRBJ2-5,TRBV11-2,CASSSRASAIETQYF,TGTGCCAGCAGCTCTCGGGCTTCTGCCATCGAGACCCAGTACTTC
TRBD1,-,TRBJ2-7,TRBV29-1,CSGNRGNEQYF,TGCAGCGGAAACAGGGGAAACGAGCAGTACTTC
-,few,TRBJ2-1,TRBV19,CASSIQGGYNEQFF,TGTGCCAGTAGTATACAGGGGGGCTACAATGAGCAGTTCTTC
-,-,TRBJ1-5,TRBV19,CASSIVERGGQPQHF,TGTGCCAGTAGTATAGTAGAAAGGGGTGGTCAGCCCCAGCATTTT
TRBD2,-,TRBJ2-7,TRBV27,CASSLRGLAPYEQYF,TGTGCCAGCAGTTTACGGGGACTAGCCCCCTACGAGCAGTACTTC
-,-,TRBJ2-3,TRBV19,CATVQGTDRRYF,TGTGCCACCGTACAGGGTACCGATCGAAGGTATTTT
TRBD1,few,TRBJ2-6,TRBV6-1,CASSRRGSDITGANVLTF,TGTGCCAGCAGCCGCAGGGGGAGTGATATCACTGGGGCCAACGTTCTGACTTTC
TRBD2,many,TRBJ2-7,TRBV30,CAWSGLAGYEQYF,TGTGCCTGGAGTGGACTAGCGGGGTACGAGCAGTACTTC
TRBD2,-,TRBJ2-7,TRBV29-1,CSVDGLAGTTYEQYF,TGCAGCGTTGATGGACTAGCGGGGACTACCTACGAGCAGTACTTC
-,many,TRBJ2-5,TRBV20-1,CSARRGNQETQYF,TGCAGTGCTAGAAGAGGGAACCAAGAGACCCAGTACTTC
-,few,TRBJ2-2,TRBV11-2,CASRQRAVGTGELFF,TGTGCCAGCAGACAAAGGGCCGTAGGGACCGGGGAGCTGTTTTTT
TRBD1,many,TRBJ2-1,TRBV5-1,CASTPFGTEYNEQFF,TGCGCCAGCACCCCATTCGGGACAGAGTACAATGAGCAGTTCTTC
-,many,TRBJ2-7,TRBV5-1,CASSPGRGAGDEQYF,TGCGCCAGCAGCCCGGGACGGGGGGCTGGAGACGAGCAGTACTTC
TRBD2,many,TRBJ2-1,TRBV3-1,CASSQDRVTSGRGYNEQFF,TGTGCCAGCAGCCAAGATCGTGTGACTAGCGGGAGGGGGTACAATGAGCAGTTCTTC
-,many,TRBJ2-7,TRBV28,CASTPQGYTYEQYF,TGTGCCAGCACCCCGCAGGGATACACCTACGAGCAGTACTTC
TRBD2,many,TRBJ2-1,TRBV10-3,CATTAGTSGKNEQFF,TGTGCCACAACCGCCGGGACTAGCGGGAAGAATGAGCAGTTCTTC
TRBD2,few,TRBJ2-1,TRBV7-3,CASSYSTGGGNEQFF,TGTGCCAGCAGTTATAGTACGGGAGGTGGTAATGAGCAGTTCTTC
-,many,TRBJ2-2,TRBV6-1,CASSASGYGELFF,TGTGCCAGCAGTGCCTCAGGGTACGGGGAGCTGTTTTTT
-,-,TRBJ2-5,TRBV6-2/TRBV6-3,CATHPLDFGETQYF,TGTGCCACCCACCCTTTAGACTTTGGGGAGACCCAGTACTTC
TRBD2,-,TRBJ2-1,TRBV12-3/TRBV12-4,CASSTGTSGSYNEQFF,TGTGCCAGCAGCACCGGGACTAGCGGGAGCTACAATGAGCAGTTCTTC
-,-,TRBJ2-5,TRBV6-1,CASRIAGETQYF,TGTGCCAGCAGAATCGCGGGGGAGACCCAGTACTTC
TRBD2,many,TRBJ2-5,TRBV3-1,CASNPGASGRYGETQYF,TGTGCCAGCAACCCCGGGGCTAGCGGGAGATATGGAGAGACCCAGTACTTC
-,-,TRBJ2-1,TRBV6-2/TRBV6-3,CASSLEVSFWNEQFF,TGTGCCAGCAGTTTGGAGGTCTCGTTTTGGAATGAGCAGTTCTTC
-,many,TRBJ2-7,TRBV27,CASSFSPGQTYEQYF,TGTGCCAGCAGCTTTTCCCCGGGACAAACCTACGAGCAGTACTTC
-,many,TRBJ2-3,TRBV2,CASRQVIGTDTQYF,TGTGCCAGCCGACAGGTAATCGGCACAGATACGCAGTATTTT
-,few,TRBJ2-2,TRBV29-1,CSVEFRSSTGELFF,TGCAGCGTTGAGTTCAGGAGTAGTACCGGGGAGCTGTTTTTT
-,many,TRBJ2-1,TRBV12-3/TRBV12-4,CASRPPGPYNEQFF,TGTGCCAGCAGACCGCCAGGGCCTTACAATGAGCAGTTCTTC
TRBD2,-,TRBJ2-7,TRBV4-1,CASSRLLAGGPNEQYF,TGCGCCAGCAGCCGATTACTAGCGGGAGGGCCCAACGAGCAGTACTTC
-,-,TRBJ2-2,TRBV5-4,CASSPRDAPRDTGELFF,TGTGCCAGCAGCCCCAGGGACGCCCCTCGAGACACCGGGGAGCTGTTTTTT
TRBD1,many,TRBJ2-1,TRBV3-1,CASSQRDRAGEQFF,TGTGCCAGCAGCCAACGGGACAGGGCGGGTGAGCAGTTCTTC
TRBD1,many,TRBJ1-1,TRBV27,CASSLYRGLTEAFF,TGTGCCAGCAGTTTGTACAGGGGGCTCACTGAAGCTTTCTTT
-,many,TRBJ1-5,TRBV30,CAWALGVDQPQHF,TGTGCCTGGGCCCTAGGGGTTGATCAGCCCCAGCATTTT
TRBD2,few,TRBJ2-1,TRBV28,CASRIFSGDNEQFF,TGTGCCAGCAGAATATTTAGCGGGGACAATGAGCAGTTCTTC
-,-,TRBJ2-2,TRBV15,CATSRDLQSTGELFF,TGTGCCACCAGCAGAGATTTACAGAGCACCGGGGAGCTGTTTTTT